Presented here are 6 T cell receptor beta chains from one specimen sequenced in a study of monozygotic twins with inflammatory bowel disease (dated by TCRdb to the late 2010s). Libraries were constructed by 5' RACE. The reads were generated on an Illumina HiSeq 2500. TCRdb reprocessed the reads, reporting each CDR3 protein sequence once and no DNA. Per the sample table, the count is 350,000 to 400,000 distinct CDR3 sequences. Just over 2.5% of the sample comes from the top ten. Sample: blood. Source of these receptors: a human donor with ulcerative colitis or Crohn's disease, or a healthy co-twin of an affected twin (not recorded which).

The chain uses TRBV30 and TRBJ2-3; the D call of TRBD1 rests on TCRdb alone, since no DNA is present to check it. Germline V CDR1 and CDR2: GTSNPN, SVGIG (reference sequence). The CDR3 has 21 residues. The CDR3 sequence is CAWSVQARGLHLGVAGDTQYF. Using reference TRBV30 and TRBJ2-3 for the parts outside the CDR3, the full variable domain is SQTIHQWPATLVQPVGSPLSLECTVEGTSNPNLYWYRQAAGRGLQLLFYSVGIGQISSEVPQNLSASRPQDRQFILSSKKLLLSDSGFYLCAWSVQARGLHLGVAGDTQYFGPGTRLTVL.

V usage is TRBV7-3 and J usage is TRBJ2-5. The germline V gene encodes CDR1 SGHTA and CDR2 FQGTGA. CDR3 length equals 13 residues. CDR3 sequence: CASSFGSAETQYF.

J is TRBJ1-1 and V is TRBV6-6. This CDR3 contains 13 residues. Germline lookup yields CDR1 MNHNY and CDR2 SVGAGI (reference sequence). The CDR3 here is CASSYGQDAEAFF.

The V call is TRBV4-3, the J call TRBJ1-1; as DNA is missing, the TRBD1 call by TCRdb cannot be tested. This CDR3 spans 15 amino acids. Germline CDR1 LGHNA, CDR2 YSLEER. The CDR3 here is CASSQVGAQGSEAFF.

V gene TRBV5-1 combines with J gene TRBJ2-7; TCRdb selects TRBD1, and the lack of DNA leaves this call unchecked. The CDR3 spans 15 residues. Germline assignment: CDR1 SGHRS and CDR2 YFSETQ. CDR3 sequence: CASSFWTGGTYEQYF.

CDR3 sequence: CASSYSPGVEQYF. The rearrangement joins TRBV6-6 to TRBJ2-7; with no DNA, the TCRdb D assignment of TRBD1 cannot be verified. The CDR3 has 13 amino acids. The germline V gene encodes CDR1 MNHNY and CDR2 SVGAGI (reference sequence).